This T cell receptor (beta chain) was sequenced in a study of cytomegalovirus exposure and HLA in healthy donors. The wider study: As released early, the data held about 85 million unique TCRs from HLA-typed donors.

Every donor was a healthy person donating bone marrow. The germline gives CDR1 SGHTA, CDR2 FQGNSA. The CDR3 sequence is 16 residues long. The trim removed 3 bases at V and 4 bases at J, leaving 9 bases unmatched. This PCR relied on a set of 60 Vbeta primers and 13 Jbeta primers. This table comes from immunoSEQ multiplex PCR, and its TCRdb copy is limited to in-frame clones, with some not included. Found here are 100,000 to 150,000 clones, 60% to 80% of them singletons; the top ten hold about 16%. The V gene is TRBV7-2, the J gene TRBJ2-7; TRBD2 matches 10 bases. The sequenced sample consisted of PBMCs. The sequence derives from a man aged 50-60 years in good health and CMV-seropositive. CDR3 DNA sequence: TGTGCCAGCAGCTTCCAAGCGGGAGGGCGAGGGTACGAGCAGTACTTC. Translation gives CASSFQAGGRGYEQYF.